The clone carrying this TCR beta chain was counted ten times or more. This specimen comes from a study of early T cells in non-severe SARS-CoV-2 infection. CDR1 is MDHEN and CDR2 is SYDVKM in the germline V gene. The CDR3 consists of 14 residues. Trimming removed 2 bases from V and 8 bases from J, with 15 bases in between. TCRdb used MiXCR to reprocess the 5' RACE reads, holding one entry per CDR3 protein. The sample includes roughly 80,000 distinct CDR3 sequences, about 11% of them seen just once. This TCR was sampled from an adult who was a healthcare worker with PCR-confirmed SARS-CoV-2 infection or an uninfected control (not recorded which). The rearrangement joins TRBV28 to TRBJ1-2, with a weak D call TRBD1 (6 bases). The sample in question was whole blood, obtained at baseline. DNA of the CDR3: TGTGCCAGCAGTTTACGTACCACAGGGATAGGCTACACCTTC. Encoded protein: CASSLRTTGIGYTF.